The 13 T cell receptor beta chains in this list originate from one sample, sequenced in a study of vaccination and CD4 T cells after COVID-19. Indicated time point: late sampling 161 to 241 days after vaccination in a few convalescent patients. The treatment here: approximately nine-day PBMC culture with coronavirus spike peptide pools or control peptides (ViraFEST assay). The antigens for these receptors are not known. Sequencing of the DNA from cultured CD4+ T cells was carried out with the Oncomine TCR Beta short-read assay. TCRdb reprocessed the PCR reads with MiXCR, giving one entry per CDR3 protein. The repertoire holds 20,000 to 25,000 distinct CDR3 sequences, with around 46% as singletons. Sequenced here: CD4+ T cells from blood, cultured in vitro, sampled about 7 months after SARS-CoV-2 vaccination. These receptor sequences come from a human donor who had recovered from COVID-19.

The chain uses TRBV10-3 and TRBJ2-7, with 7 bases aligning to TRBD1. This CDR3 is 15 amino acids long. Germline lookup yields CDR1 ENHRY and CDR2 SYGVKD. Trimming removed 1 base from V and 4 bases from J; junction bases left unmatched: 7. CDR3 residues: CAISEWSGGNYEQYF. DNA for the CDR3: TGTGCCATCAGTGAGTGGTCAGGGGGAAATTACGAGCAGTACTTC.

This clonotype turned up a few times. This chain's CDR3 is CASSETGAYEQYF. In nucleotides, the CDR3 is TGTGCCAGCAGCGAGACGGGGGCCTACGAGCAGTACTTC. V usage is TRBV7-9 and J usage is TRBJ2-7; maybe TRBD2 (6 bases). Trimming shortened V by 5 bases and J by 2 bases, and 10 bases separated the two germline ends. CDR1 is SEHNR and CDR2 is FQNEAQ in the germline V gene (reference sequence). The CDR3 has 13 residues.

This chain links TRBV29-1 with TRBJ2-7; 8 nucleotides align to TRBD2. The CDR3 totals 14 residues. Losses at the gene ends were 5 bases for V and 2 bases for J; bases not matched to a gene: 8. The germline V gene has CDR1 SQVTM and CDR2 ANQGSEA. CDR3 nucleotides: TGCAGCGTTCGCAAACTAGCGGATACCTACGAGCAGTACTTC. Protein sequence: CSVRKLADTYEQYF.

This sequence joins TRBV7-9 and TRBJ2-1; TRBD2 matches 12 bases. CDR3 length: 17 residues. The J segment lost 1 base and the V segment lost 5 bases, leaving 6 bases of the junction unmatched. CDR1 SEHNR and CDR2 FQNEAQ come from the germline V gene (reference sequence). The CDR3 region is CASSDRTSGNSYNEQFF. The CDR3 region has the DNA TGTGCCAGCAGCGATCGGACTAGCGGGAATTCCTACAATGAGCAGTTCTTC.

The chain employs TRBV5-8 and TRBJ2-6; D gene uncertain. The germline V gene has CDR1 SGHTS and CDR2 YDEGEE. V lost 4 bases, J lost 0 bases, and 8 bases lay in between. The CDR3 spans 15 residues. The CDR3 spells CASSLQTSGANVLTF. As DNA, the CDR3 is TGTGCCAGCAGCCTTCAAACCTCTGGGGCCAACGTCCTGACTTTC.

The chain joins TRBV7-2 to TRBJ2-3; TRBD1 matches at 8 bases. V shed 1 base, J shed 2 bases, and the junction held 2 bases outside the gene matches. The CDR3 loop spans 15 amino acids. Per the germline V gene, CDR1 is SGHTA and CDR2 is FQGNSA. The CDR3 region is CASSLGTGHTDTQYF. Here the CDR3 DNA reads TGTGCCAGCAGCTTAGGGACAGGGCACACAGATACGCAGTATTTT.

The chain recombines TRBV27 with TRBJ2-4; D possibly uses TRBD1 or TRBD2 (5 bases each). CDR1 MNHEY and CDR2 SMNVEV come from the germline V gene (reference sequence). V gave up 0 bases and J gave up 1 base, with 10 bases separating them. The CDR3 consists of 16 residues. The CDR3 DNA is TGTGCCAGCAGTTTATCGAGGGGCTTTGCCAAAAACATTCAGTACTTC. Amino acids: CASSLSRGFAKNIQYF.

V and J are TRBV27 and TRBJ2-1; D not resolved. CDR3 length: 13 amino acids. Germline lookup yields CDR1 MNHEY and CDR2 SMNVEV (reference sequence). Trimming left V 4 bases short and J 4 bases short, with 8 bases between. The CDR3 loop is CASSWAPYNEQFF. In DNA form, the CDR3 reads TGTGCCAGCAGTTGGGCGCCATACAATGAGCAGTTCTTC.

The V call is TRBV6-2 or TRBV6-3, the J call TRBJ2-5; possibly TRBD1 or TRBD2 for D (5 bases each). The germline CDR1 and CDR2 sequences are MNHEY and SVGEGT. CDR3 length: 12 residues. The V and J ends lost 6 bases and 5 bases respectively, with 10 bases between them. The chain's CDR3 is CASRDEGETQYF. The CDR3, as DNA: TGTGCCAGCAGGGATGAGGGGGAGACCCAGTACTTC.

The rearrangement joins TRBV5-4 to TRBJ1-2, with D tentatively TRBD1 (5 bases). The CDR3 consists of 14 residues. The V end lost 4 bases, the J end lost 8 bases, and 18 bases lay between the germline ends. Germline lookup yields CDR1 SGHNT and CDR2 YYREEE (reference sequence). Written as DNA, the CDR3 is TGTGCCAGCAGCGAGGCGGGGGATAAGGACGGCTACACCTTC. Its protein is CASSEAGDKDGYTF. Variable domain in full (rest from reference TRBV5-4 and TRBJ1-2): ETGVTQSPTHLIKTRGQQVTLRCSSQSGHNTVSWYQQALGQGPQFIFQYYREEENGRGNFPPRFSGLQFPNYSSELNVNALELDDSALYLCASSEAGDKDGYTFGSGTRLTVV.

For this clonotype: One end of the junction is discordant with germline, which a read error may explain. The V and J genes are TRBV20-1 and TRBJ2-5; TRBD2 matches 8 bases. The CDR3 totals 12 residues. Germline assignment: CDR1 DFQATT and CDR2 SNEGSKA (reference sequence). DNA for the CDR3: TGCAGAGCTAGCGGGCGCCAAGAGACCCAGTACTTC. It translates to CRASGRQETQYF.

In this sample, this clonotype turned up once. This chain joins TRBV7-8 and TRBJ2-1; D is undetermined. There are 11 residues in the CDR3. Trimming took 4 bases from V and 10 from J, leaving 8 bases between them. Germline loops: CDR1 SGHVS, CDR2 FQNEAQ. CDR3 sequence reads: CASSSPREQFF. DNA for the CDR3: TGTGCCAGCAGCTCCCCCCGAGAGCAGTTCTTC.

The table lists this clonotype with a few counts. The chain uses TRBV7-2 and TRBJ2-2; no definite D call. The CDR3 sequence is 13 residues long. Germline V gives CDR1 SGHTA, CDR2 FQGNSA. Trimming stripped 0 bases from V and 8 bases from J, with 7 bases between. CDR3 residues: CASSLAGFGELFF. In nucleotides, the CDR3 is TGTGCCAGCAGCTTAGCAGGGTTTGGGGAGCTGTTTTTT.